The 22 T cell receptor beta chains given below trace back to one sample, sequenced in a study of blood T cell repertoires in COVID-19. Repertoires were generated with immunoSEQ multiplex PCR, while TCRdb's copy carries only in-frame clones and drops some. The sample has under 450,000 clones, 70% to 90% seen once. Sequencing was carried out using peripheral blood. These receptors all come from a woman in her forties or fifties with COVID-19, enrolled during active disease.

This chain uses TRBV9 with TRBJ1-2, with D hard to call. The CDR3 totals 15 residues. The V gene's germline CDR1 is SGDLS and CDR2 YYNGEE. Trimming took off 2 bases at V and 1 base at J, with 12 bases between the two ends. CDR3 protein: CASSVQREGNYGYTF. CDR3 DNA sequence: TGTGCCAGCAGCGTCCAAAGGGAGGGTAACTATGGCTACACCTTC. Full variable domain (missing parts from reference TRBV9 and TRBJ1-2): DSGVTQTPKHLITATGQRVTLRCSPRSGDLSVYWYQQSLDQGLQFLIQYYNGEERAKGNILERFSAQQFPDLHSELNLSSLELGDSALYFCASSVQREGNYGYTFGSGTRLTVV.

The chain couples TRBV30 to TRBJ2-7; 7 nucleotides match TRBD1. CDR1 is GTSNPN and CDR2 is SVGIG in the germline V gene (reference sequence). The CDR3 is 13 amino acids. Trimming cost V 2 bases and J 2 bases; bases outside gene matches: 3. The CDR3 loop is CAWSTGDTYEQYF. In nucleotides, the CDR3 is TGTGCCTGGAGTACAGGGGACACCTACGAGCAGTACTTC. The whole variable domain, filled in from reference TRBV30 and TRBJ2-7, reads SQTIHQWPATLVQPVGSPLSLECTVEGTSNPNLYWYRQAAGRGLQLLFYSVGIGQISSEVPQNLSASRPQDRQFILSSKKLLLSDSGFYLCAWSTGDTYEQYFGPGTRLTVT.

This rearrangement joins TRBV9 to TRBJ2-7; possible D gene TRBD2, 7 bases. Germline CDR1 is SGDLS and CDR2 is YYNGEE. V lost 2 bases, J lost 0 bases, and 12 bases lay in between. CDR3 size: 15 residues. CDR3 bases: TGTGCCAGCAGCGTTTTGGCGGGGGCCTCCTACGAGCAGTACTTC. Amino acids: CASSVLAGASYEQYF.

With regard to this clone: This same CDR3 is encoded by further DNA sequences in the sample. This chain links TRBV5-1 with TRBJ1-3, with no clear D. V was pared by 0 bases and J by 3 bases, with 4 bases between. The CDR3 spans 13 residues. CDR1 SGHRS and CDR2 YFSETQ come from the germline V gene. CDR3 region: CASSLASGNTIYF. CDR3 DNA sequence: TGCGCCAGCAGCTTGGCCAGTGGAAACACCATATATTTT.

The chain links TRBV6-5 to TRBJ1-2; 8 positions match TRBD1. The CDR3 length is 15 residues. The V gene end was trimmed by 5 bases and the J gene end by 1 base; junction bases not matched to a gene: 6. Per the germline V gene, CDR1 is MNHEY and CDR2 is SVGAGI. The CDR3: CASSPRTGNNYGYTF. CDR3 DNA sequence: TGTGCCAGCAGTCCCCGGACAGGGAATAACTATGGCTACACCTTC.

This chain uses TRBV9 with TRBJ2-2; TRBD1 matches at 8 bases. After removal of 2 bases from V and 7 bases from J, the junction contained 7 bases not matched to a gene. Germline CDR1 is SGDLS and CDR2 is YYNGEE. The CDR3 consists of 15 residues. CDR3 loop: CASSVQGAVGGELFF. The CDR3 nucleotides read TGTGCCAGCAGCGTTCAGGGGGCTGTTGGCGGGGAGCTGTTTTTT.

V gene TRBV2 combines with J gene TRBJ1-6; no clear D. The germline CDR1 and CDR2 sequences are SNHLY and FYNNEI. This CDR3 is 13 amino acids long. The V gene lost 3 bases and the J gene lost 11 bases, with 11 bases spanning the gap. The DNA for the CDR3 is TGTGCCAGCAGTGAGATTCGGCGGGCACCCCTCCACTTT. Translation gives CASSEIRRAPLHF.

The rearrangement links TRBV7-8 to TRBJ1-2, with D maybe TRBD1 (5 bases). The CDR3 runs 14 residues. Per the germline V gene, CDR1 is SGHVS and CDR2 is FQNEAQ. V lost 7 bases to trimming and J lost 8 bases, with 20 bases between them. In DNA form, the CDR3 reads TGTGCCAGCACCCAGGGATCCACAGTCCGCGGCTACACCTTC. Translated, it gives CASTQGSTVRGYTF.

The chain couples TRBV3-1 (or the pseudogene TRBV3-2) to TRBJ2-7; TRBD2 matches at 8 bases. J gave up 6 bases and V 1 base, and 8 bases lay outside the gene matches. Germline CDR1 LGHDT, CDR2 YNNKEL (reference sequence). This CDR3 has 15 residues. The CDR3 reads CASSQAPGGLPEQYF. DNA for the CDR3: TGTGCCAGCAGCCAAGCCCCGGGGGGGCTCCCCGAGCAGTACTTC.

This clone was detected once. The chain recombines TRBV6-5 with TRBJ1-1; 7 positions match TRBD1. Germline V CDR1 and CDR2: MNHEY, SVGAGI. The CDR3 consists of 15 residues. V lost 6 bases and J lost 3; bases outside the gene matches: 10. Here the CDR3 DNA reads TGTGCCAGCAGCCGGAAGCTGACAGGGCACACTGAAGCTTTCTTT. The encoded protein is CASSRKLTGHTEAFF.

This chain links TRBV6-1 with TRBJ2-1; 7 bases line up with TRBD2. J was trimmed by 2 bases and V by 0 bases; bases with no gene match: 7. Germline V gives CDR1 MNHNS, CDR2 SASEGT. This CDR3 is built from 17 residues. The DNA of the CDR3 is TGTGCCAGCAGTGAAGCGACTAGCTCCCTGACCTACAATGAGCAGTTCTTC. Its translation is CASSEATSSLTYNEQFF.

The chain uses TRBV2 and TRBJ1-2; D is ambiguous. Deletions cut 6 bases from V and 5 bases from J, with 13 bases between. Germline V gene lookup returns CDR1 SNHLY and CDR2 FYNNEI. The CDR3 spans 13 residues. The CDR3 DNA reads as TGTGCCAGCAGAGCATATCGTGGTTATGGCTACACCTTC. The encoded protein is CASRAYRGYGYTF.

The rearrangement links TRBV7-9 to TRBJ1-4; TRBD1 might be the D (5 bases). Trimming cost V 5 bases and J 2 bases, with 12 bases left between them. CDR1 and CDR2 from the germline V gene are SEHNR and FQNEAQ (reference sequence). This CDR3 contains 15 residues. This CDR3 is CASSRGSKTNEKLFF. The CDR3 bases are TGTGCCAGCAGCCGGGGGAGTAAGACTAATGAAAAACTGTTTTTT.

This chain uses TRBV19 with TRBJ1-2; the match to TRBD1 covers 7 bases. The CDR3 runs 14 residues. Germline V gene sequence: CDR1 LNHDA, CDR2 SQIVND (reference sequence). V was pared by 5 bases and J by 4 bases, with 7 bases of the junction left unmatched. The CDR3 DNA reads TGTGCCAGTAGTCCTGACAGGGACGGCTATGGCTACACCTTC. Translation: CASSPDRDGYGYTF.

The rearrangement links TRBV3-1 (or the pseudogene TRBV3-2) to TRBJ2-7; possible D gene TRBD1, 6 bases. CDR1 LGHDT and CDR2 YNNKEL come from the germline V gene (reference sequence). V dropped 0 bases and J dropped 4 bases, with 13 bases sitting between them. This CDR3 is built from 15 residues. CDR3 DNA: TGTGCCAGCAGCCAAGATGGGGGCCAAGTATACGAGCAGTACTTC. This encodes CASSQDGGQVYEQYF.

V is TRBV5-6 and J is TRBJ1-2; D perhaps matches TRBD1 (5 bases). The CDR3 totals 11 residues. CDR1 SGHDT and CDR2 YYEEEE come from the germline V gene. V gave up 4 bases and J gave up 10 bases, with 11 bases separating them. This CDR3 is CASSRQTIYTF. CDR3 coding DNA: TGTGCCAGCAGCCGACAGACGATCTACACCTTC. Together with reference TRBV5-6 and TRBJ1-2, the CDR3 gives the full variable domain: DAGVTQSPTHLIKTRGQQVTLRCSPKSGHDTVSWYQQALGQGPQFIFQYYEEEERQRGNFPDRFSGHQFPNYSSELNVNALLLGDSALYLCASSRQTIYTFGSGTRLTVV.

V usage is TRBV9 and J usage is TRBJ1-5; unclear D gene. The V gene's germline CDR1 is SGDLS and CDR2 YYNGEE. This CDR3 is built from 14 residues. The V end lost 3 bases, the J end lost 9 bases, and 16 bases lay between the germline ends. CDR3 sequence reads: CASSGGGDLRPQHF. In DNA form, the CDR3 reads TGTGCCAGCAGCGGCGGCGGAGACCTTCGGCCCCAGCATTTT.

This clone occurred once. The V gene is TRBV15, the J gene TRBJ1-4; 8 bases match TRBD1. The germline gives CDR1 LNHNV, CDR2 YYDKDF (reference sequence). The CDR3 contains 15 residues. V lost 1 base, J lost 5 bases, and 3 bases stayed unmatched. The CDR3 sequence is CATSRGTGTNEKLFF. The CDR3 nucleotides are TGTGCCACCAGCAGAGGGACAGGGACGAATGAAAAACTGTTTTTT.

The chain couples TRBV5-6 to TRBJ1-2; 8 positions agree with TRBD1. V was pared by 7 bases and J by 4 bases, with 15 bases of the junction left unmatched. The CDR3 totals 16 residues. The V gene's germline CDR1 is SGHDT and CDR2 YYEEEE. The CDR3 here is CASGQGASRPAYGYTF. CDR3 in DNA: TGTGCCAGCGGCCAGGGGGCAAGTCGGCCAGCCTATGGCTACACCTTC.

The chain couples TRBV19 to TRBJ1-1, with TRBD1 identical over 7 bases. Germline V lookup: CDR1 LNHDA, CDR2 SQIVND (reference sequence). Unmatched junction bases numbered 11, after V lost 7 bases and J lost 0 bases. This CDR3 is built from 16 residues. Here the CDR3 DNA reads TGTGCCAGTATGGGGACAGATATGATCATGAACACTGAAGCTTTCTTT. The encoded protein is CASMGTDMIMNTEAFF.

The chain couples TRBV19 to TRBJ2-1; 7 nucleotides agree with TRBD2. Per the germline V gene, CDR1 is LNHDA and CDR2 is SQIVND (reference sequence). The CDR3 is 16 residues long. Trimming at V came to 2 bases and at J to 5 bases, leaving 9 bases not matched to a gene. In DNA, the CDR3 is TGTGCCAGTAGTATACTCACCCATCGGGGGGACAATGAGCAGTTCTTC. It codes for CASSILTHRGDNEQFF.

This clone was observed a single time. One junction end does not reproduce the germline sequence, and a read error may be involved. The chain recombines TRBV5-6 with TRBJ1-6; no reliable D call. The CDR3 has 15 amino acids. Looked up from germline, CDR1 is SGHDT and CDR2 is YYEEEE. CDR3 sequence reads: CASSPRGSNNSPLHF. The CDR3 nucleotides read TGTGCCAGCAGCCCACGAGGCTCCAATAATTCACCCCTCCACTTT.